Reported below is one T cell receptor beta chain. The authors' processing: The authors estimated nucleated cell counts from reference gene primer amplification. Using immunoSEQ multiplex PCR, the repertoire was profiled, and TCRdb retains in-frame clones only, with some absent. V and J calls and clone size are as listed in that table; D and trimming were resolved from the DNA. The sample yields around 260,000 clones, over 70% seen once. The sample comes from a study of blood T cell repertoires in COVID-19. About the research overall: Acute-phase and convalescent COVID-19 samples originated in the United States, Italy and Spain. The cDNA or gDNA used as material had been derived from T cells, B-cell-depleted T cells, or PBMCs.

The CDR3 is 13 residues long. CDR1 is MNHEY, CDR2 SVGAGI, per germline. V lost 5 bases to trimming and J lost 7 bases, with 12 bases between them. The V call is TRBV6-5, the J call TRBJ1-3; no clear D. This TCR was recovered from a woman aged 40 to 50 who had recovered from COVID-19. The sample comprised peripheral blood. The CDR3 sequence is CASSMTRWNTIYF. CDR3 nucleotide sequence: TGTGCCAGCAGTATGACAAGGTGGAACACCATATATTTT.